Shown below are 26 T cell receptor beta chains from a single sample sequenced in a study of blood T cell repertoires in COVID-19. The repertoire was sequenced with immunoSEQ multiplex PCR; TCRdb's copy has only in-frame clones and lacks some. The table has about 210,000 clones, approximately 81% seen once. What was sequenced was PBMCs or T cells enriched from blood (not recorded which). Source of these receptors: a woman between 50 and 59 years old with acute COVID-19.

This clone was counted between two and nine times. This chain joins TRBV5-1 and TRBJ2-7; tentative D call: TRBD2 (5 bases). The CDR3 length is 14 residues. Between the trimmed V and J ends, which lost 2 bases and 2 bases, there was a span of 11 bases. Germline V gives CDR1 SGHRS, CDR2 YFSETQ. As DNA, the CDR3 is TGCGCCAGCAGCTTCCGAGAGGGAGCCTACGAGCAGTACTTC. Protein: CASSFREGAYEQYF.

The chain has TRBV6-2 or TRBV6-3 and TRBJ2-7; 12 bases are shared with TRBD1. Germline CDR1 is MNHEY and CDR2 is SVGEGT. The CDR3 is 18 amino acids. J gave up 5 bases and V 5 bases, and 16 bases lay outside the gene matches. CDR3 coding DNA: TGTGCCAGCAGTAGCCGGGACAGGGGGCGCCTTTGGAGCGACGAGCAGTACTTC. Translating it yields CASSSRDRGRLWSDEQYF.

This chain connects TRBV6-5 to TRBJ2-7; D is perhaps TRBD2 (6 bases). This CDR3 spans 15 amino acids. In germline, CDR1 is MNHEY, CDR2 SVGAGI. V lost 0 bases and J 3 bases, leaving 12 bases between the germline ends. CDR3 amino acids: CASSYSGTGDYEQYF. DNA of the CDR3: TGTGCCAGCAGTTACTCGGGGACGGGAGACTACGAGCAGTACTTC.

This clone was recorded once. CDR3 in DNA: TGTGCCAGCAGCTTAGTAGTACAGGCGACCAATCAGCCCCAGCATTTT. Protein sequence: CASSLVVQATNQPQHF. V and J are TRBV13 and TRBJ1-5; possibly TRBD1 for D (5 bases). The CDR3 extends over 16 amino acids. CDR1 and CDR2 (germline): PRHDT, FYEKMQ (reference sequence). The V and J ends lost 1 base and 3 bases respectively, with 13 bases between them.

The CDR3 nucleotides are TGTGCCATCAGTCCAAGGGGCCGAAGGGACACCGGGGAGCTGTTTTTT. Translating it yields CAISPRGRRDTGELFF. The genes are TRBV10-3 and TRBJ2-2; TRBD1 is a possible D gene (5 bases). This CDR3 contains 16 residues. The germline gives CDR1 ENHRY, CDR2 SYGVKD. V was cut by 5 bases and J by 3 bases, with 16 bases left in between.

The J gene is TRBJ1-6, the V gene TRBV7-2, with 7 bases identical to TRBD1. CDR3 length: 14 amino acids. V gave up 1 base and J gave up 10 bases; unmatched junction bases: 4. Germline V gives CDR1 SGHTA, CDR2 FQGNSA. The CDR3 region is CASSLGTGGSPLHF. CDR3 nucleotides: TGTGCCAGCAGCTTAGGGACAGGTGGCTCACCCCTCCACTTT.

The CDR3 nucleotides are TGTGCCAGCAGAGGACAGGGGAACGCGAACACCGGGGAGCTGTTTTTT. Its translation: CASRGQGNANTGELFF. The chain joins TRBV6-4 to TRBJ2-2; 9 bases align to TRBD1. The CDR3 extends over 16 amino acids. Germline trimming cut 6 bases from V and 0 bases from J; bases unmatched to any gene: 5. Germline V CDR1 and CDR2: MRHNA, SNTAGT.

This chain joins TRBV9 and TRBJ1-3; D not certain. The V gene lost 0 bases and the J gene lost 0 bases, with 10 bases spanning the gap. The germline V gene has CDR1 SGDLS and CDR2 YYNGEE. This CDR3 contains 16 residues. The CDR3 DNA reads as TGTGCCAGCAGCGTAGTTGAACGGTTCTCTGGAAACACCATATATTTT. Its translation is CASSVVERFSGNTIYF.

The chain joins TRBV20-1 to TRBJ1-4, with D uncertain. CDR1 DFQATT and CDR2 SNEGSKA come from the germline V gene (reference sequence). The length of the CDR3 is 10 residues. The germline V and J ends were trimmed by 4 bases and 6 bases, with 3 bases remaining between them. The CDR3 sequence: CSATDEKLFF. CDR3 coding DNA: TGCAGTGCTACAGATGAAAAACTGTTTTTT.

V gene TRBV6-2 or TRBV6-3 combines with J gene TRBJ1-2; TRBD1 matches at 10 bases. CDR3 length equals 20 residues. The ends lost 4 bases at V and 0 bases at J; junction bases unmatched: 17. Germline V lookup: CDR1 MNHEY, CDR2 SVGEGT. CDR3 in DNA: TGTGCCAGCAGTTCTCTAGACCCTTTCCGGGACAGGGGCACTAACTATGGCTACACCTTC. Amino acids: CASSSLDPFRDRGTNYGYTF.

This chain links TRBV6-5 with TRBJ1-2; maybe TRBD1 (6 bases). This CDR3 is built from 13 residues. Germline V gene sequence: CDR1 MNHEY, CDR2 SVGAGI. The germline V and J ends were trimmed by 8 bases and 3 bases, with 13 bases remaining between them. CDR3 amino acids: CASGQPIDYGYTF. For the CDR3, the DNA is TGTGCCAGCGGACAGCCAATAGACTATGGCTACACCTTC.

With respect to this clone: Germline is not matched at one junction end, which may reflect a read error. J is TRBJ1-1 and V is TRBV5-1; D not certain. The CDR3 runs 14 residues. Germline V gene sequence: CDR1 SGHRS, CDR2 YFSETQ. The CDR3 region has the DNA TGCGCCAGCAGCTTGGTTCCGGAGAACACTGAAGCCTTCTTT. Amino acids: CASSLVPENTEAFF.

The rearrangement links TRBV7-9 to TRBJ1-5, with D possibly matching TRBD1 (6 bases). This CDR3 has 16 amino acids. From germline, CDR1 is SEHNR and CDR2 FQNEAQ (reference sequence). Trimming took off 1 base at V and 3 bases at J, with 13 bases between the two ends. DNA for the CDR3: TGTGCCAGCAGCTTAGGGGGGAGGGGGATCAATCAGCCCCAGCATTTT. Protein sequence: CASSLGGRGINQPQHF.

The chain couples TRBV12-3 or TRBV12-4 to TRBJ2-5; unclear D gene. The CDR3 contains 12 residues. V was pared by 7 bases and J by 5 bases, with 11 bases between. The CDR3 nucleotides read TGTGCCAGCACCATCGGTGTGGAGACCCAGTACTTC. Amino acid sequence: CASTIGVETQYF.

The chain recombines TRBV19 with TRBJ2-2, with 7 nucleotides matching TRBD1. Looked up from germline, CDR1 is LNHDA and CDR2 is SQIVND (reference sequence). J was trimmed by 4 bases and V by 3 bases; bases with no gene match: 5. CDR3 length: 15 amino acids. CDR3 in DNA: TGTGCCAGTAGTATGAAGGGGGCCCTCACCGGGGAGCTGTTTTTT. It translates to CASSMKGALTGELFF.

The CDR3 DNA reads as TGTGCCAGCCCGACCGGGAGATGCTACACCGGGGAGCTGTTTTTT. Encoded protein: CASPTGRCYTGELFF. The chain links TRBV27 to TRBJ2-2; D is perhaps TRBD2 (6 bases). The CDR3 consists of 15 residues. The germline CDR1 and CDR2 sequences are MNHEY and SMNVEV (reference sequence). V was cut by 8 bases and J by 3 bases, with 16 bases left in between.

The sample holds a few counts of this clone. The chain carries TRBV3-1 (or the pseudogene TRBV3-2) and TRBJ2-1; 8 bases align to TRBD1. CDR1 is LGHDT and CDR2 is YNNKEL in the germline V gene (reference sequence). Unmatched junction bases numbered 11, after V lost 5 bases and J lost 2 bases. This CDR3 comprises 17 residues. The CDR3, as DNA: TGTGCCAGCAGCAAACGGACAGGGTCGGTGCCCTACAATGAGCAGTTCTTC. It specifies CASSKRTGSVPYNEQFF.

This chain connects TRBV28 to TRBJ1-6; 7 bases are shared with TRBD1. The ends lost 6 bases at V and 0 bases at J; junction bases unmatched: 5. From germline, CDR1 is MDHEN and CDR2 SYDVKM. The CDR3 covers 16 residues. The DNA of the CDR3 is TGTGCCAGCAGATTGGACAGGAGCTCCTATAATTCACCCCTCCACTTT. Its protein is CASRLDRSSYNSPLHF.

This chain links TRBV5-4 with TRBJ1-3, with 8 bases aligning to TRBD1. The germline CDR1 and CDR2 sequences are SGHNT and YYREEE (reference sequence). The CDR3 is 15 residues long. Trimming cost V 4 bases and J 2 bases; bases outside gene matches: 5. This CDR3 is CASSKPQGAGNTIYF. The CDR3 DNA sequence: TGTGCCAGCAGCAAACCACAGGGGGCTGGAAACACCATATATTTT.

As concerns this clone: A much larger clone lies a single base off, so this may be a read error. The chain uses TRBV4-3 and TRBJ1-6, with 7 bases identical to TRBD1. Germline CDR1 is LGHNA and CDR2 is YSLEER. The CDR3 consists of 15 residues. In nucleotides, the CDR3 is TGCGCCAGCAGCCAGCGCAGGGGGAAGAATTCACCCCTCTACTTT. Protein sequence: CASSQRRGKNSPLYF.

The V and J genes are TRBV19 and TRBJ1-4; D is possibly TRBD1 (6 bases). Deletions cut 2 bases from V and 2 bases from J, with 12 bases between. This CDR3 spans 16 amino acids. Germline V CDR1 and CDR2: LNHDA, SQIVND (reference sequence). The CDR3 loop is CASSINRVRTNEKLFF. DNA for the CDR3: TGTGCCAGTAGTATAAACAGGGTCCGGACTAATGAAAAACTGTTTTTT.

The chain carries TRBV5-1 and TRBJ2-3; tentatively, D is TRBD1 (5 bases). With 4 bases removed from V and 9 bases from J, the gap between germline ends came to 18 bases. CDR1 and CDR2 from the germline V gene are SGHRS and YFSETQ. CDR3 length equals 14 residues. The CDR3 is CASSLEISGYTQYF. In DNA form, the CDR3 reads TGCGCCAGCAGCCTAGAGATATCAGGGTACACGCAGTATTTT.

V and J are TRBV5-1 and TRBJ2-7; no definite D call. Deletions cut 0 bases from V and 7 bases from J, with 5 bases between. Germline V gene lookup returns CDR1 SGHRS and CDR2 YFSETQ. CDR3 length: 11 residues. This CDR3 reads CASSLESEQYF. CDR3 DNA: TGCGCCAGCAGCTTGGAATCAGAGCAGTACTTC.

J is TRBJ1-6 and V is TRBV27; D is perhaps TRBD1 (6 bases). Germline lookup yields CDR1 MNHEY and CDR2 SMNVEV (reference sequence). The V end lost 3 bases, the J end lost 10 bases, and 16 bases lay between the germline ends. This CDR3 spans 15 amino acids. The CDR3 region has the DNA TGTGCCAGCAGTTTCGTTGCAGGGGCTGGCTCACCCCTCCACTTT. Translating gives CASSFVAGAGSPLHF.

The J gene is TRBJ1-2, the V gene TRBV5-6; possibly TRBD1 for D (5 bases). The CDR3 has 15 amino acids. Germline V gene lookup returns CDR1 SGHDT and CDR2 YYEEEE. Between the trimmed V and J ends, which lost 0 bases and 5 bases, there was a span of 14 bases. The CDR3 loop reads CASSLAKSDRYGYTF. In nucleotides, the CDR3 is TGTGCCAGCAGCTTGGCCAAGAGTGACAGATATGGCTACACCTTC.

A few counts support this clone. This chain links TRBV11-2 with TRBJ2-7; 8 bases line up with TRBD1. The ends lost 5 bases at V and 2 bases at J; junction bases unmatched: 8. The length of the CDR3 is 15 residues. Looked up from germline, CDR1 is SGHAT and CDR2 is FQNNGV. The DNA of the CDR3 is TGTGCCAGCAGCACCGGACAGGGTGTCCCCTACGAGCAGTACTTC. Translated, it gives CASSTGQGVPYEQYF. Using reference TRBV11-2 and TRBJ2-7 for the parts outside the CDR3, the full variable domain is EAGVAQSPRYKIIEKRQSVAFWCNPISGHATLYWYQQILGQGPKLLIQFQNNGVVDDSQLPKDRFSAERLKGVDSTLKIQPAKLEDSAVYLCASSTGQGVPYEQYFGPGTRLTVT.